Described below is a single TCR beta chain sequence and its context. Generated by immunoSEQ multiplex PCR, the TCRdb table keeps only in-frame clones and is missing some. Counted here are roughly 250,000 clones, 82% occurring once; the ten biggest clones make up roughly 4.6%. The record originates from a study of blood T cell repertoires in COVID-19. Specimen: peripheral blood. This TCR was recovered from a woman of 80 years or more with active or convalescent COVID-19.

CDR3 DNA sequence: TGTGCCAGCAGCACGACTAGCGGGGGAGGCACCGGGGAGCTGTTTTTT. This codes for CASSTTSGGGTGELFF. The rearrangement links TRBV7-2 to TRBJ2-2, with 12 bases matching TRBD2. The CDR3 extends over 16 amino acids. V lost 5 bases to trimming and J lost 4 bases; unmatched junction nucleotides: 5. Germline V gene data show CDR1 as SGHTA and CDR2 as FQGNSA.